Listed below are T cell receptor beta chains from one sample, sequenced in a study of blood T cell repertoires in COVID-19. Here immunoSEQ multiplex PCR was the method, and the copy in TCRdb shows in-frame clones only, minus some. Of over 75,000 clones listed, roughly 83% are singletons. Sequenced sample: peripheral blood. These receptors all come from a woman of 80 years or more with active or convalescent COVID-19. The CDR3 runs from the conserved cysteine through the conserved F or W. Each record gives: J gene, D gene, V gene, CDR3 protein. A D gene is named only where the DNA matches it firmly.

J gene: TRBJ2-3
D gene: TRBD2
V gene: TRBV2
CDR3 protein: CASSFWTSGRARATDTQYF

J gene: TRBJ2-5
D gene: NA
V gene: TRBV5-1
CDR3 protein: CASSLGQSGTQYF

J gene: TRBJ2-3
D gene: NA
V gene: TRBV6-2/TRBV6-3
CDR3 protein: CASSYGSTDTQYF

J gene: TRBJ2-2
D gene: TRBD1
V gene: TRBV10-3
CDR3 protein: CAIGGQAGTGELFF

J gene: TRBJ2-1
D gene: TRBD1
V gene: TRBV27
CDR3 protein: CASTKTGLTYNEQFF

J gene: TRBJ2-2
D gene: NA
V gene: TRBV7-2
CDR3 protein: CASSLTPSAGELFF

J gene: TRBJ1-2
D gene: NA
V gene: TRBV12-3/TRBV12-4
CDR3 protein: CASSFGVYGYTF

J gene: TRBJ2-1
D gene: NA
V gene: TRBV9
CDR3 protein: CASSVDVGGGQFF

J gene: TRBJ1-1
D gene: NA
V gene: TRBV7-2
CDR3 protein: CASSNRQVTEAFF

J gene: TRBJ1-1
D gene: TRBD1
V gene: TRBV5-6
CDR3 protein: CASSQIQGRAFF

J gene: TRBJ1-6
D gene: TRBD1
V gene: TRBV5-1
CDR3 protein: CASSLVGQSYSPLHF

J gene: TRBJ2-1
D gene: TRBD2
V gene: TRBV27
CDR3 protein: CASRTRTSANNEQFF

J gene: TRBJ2-3
D gene: NA
V gene: TRBV2
CDR3 protein: CASSAGDTQYF

J gene: TRBJ1-4
D gene: TRBD1
V gene: TRBV19
CDR3 protein: CASSIDSDRELFF

J gene: TRBJ2-1
D gene: TRBD2
V gene: TRBV10-3
CDR3 protein: CAISERTSGGVNEQFF

J gene: TRBJ2-7
D gene: TRBD1
V gene: TRBV18
CDR3 protein: CASSPFRDSRYEQYF

J gene: TRBJ2-3
D gene: NA
V gene: TRBV7-2
CDR3 protein: CASSNRGTDTQYF

J gene: TRBJ2-3
D gene: TRBD2
V gene: TRBV6-1
CDR3 protein: CASSELASGDTQYF

J gene: TRBJ2-2
D gene: NA
V gene: TRBV6-2/TRBV6-3
CDR3 protein: CASSRNRDTGELFF

J gene: TRBJ2-3
D gene: TRBD2
V gene: TRBV5-1
CDR3 protein: CASSLALAGADTQYF

J gene: TRBJ1-6
D gene: NA
V gene: TRBV6-1
CDR3 protein: CASSAYRASSYSPLHF